A selection of T cell receptor beta chains follows, all from one sample in a study of human thymus T cells. Clones were sequenced by immunoSEQ multiplex PCR, and TCRdb holds only the in-frame ones, with some missing. Among approximately 49,000 clones, around 93% were seen once, and the ten largest hold about 0.17%. Sample: blood. These receptors all come from a girl under three years old with a congenital heart defect but otherwise immunologically healthy. Each CDR3 is given with its conserved first and last residue. D genes are given only for firm matches. Clone size is not always given. Where it is, it says once, few, many or a class for expanded clones.

V gene: TRBV29-1; J gene: TRBJ1-6; clone size: -; CDR3 length: 14; D gene: TRBD1; CDR3 DNA: TGCAGCGTCCGGACAGGGGGATTTAATTCACCCCTCCACTTT; CDR3 protein: CSVRTGGFNSPLHF
V gene: TRBV18; J gene: TRBJ2-1; clone size: -; CDR3 length: 16; D gene: -; CDR3 DNA: TGTGCCAGCTCTCCGTTTCTAGTCTCCCCTCCCAATGAGCAGTTCTTC; CDR3 protein: CASSPFLVSPPNEQFF
V gene: TRBV5-1; J gene: TRBJ2-3; clone size: -; CDR3 length: 17; D gene: TRBD2; CDR3 DNA: TGCGCCAGCAGCTTTAGCGGGAGGAAACCTAGCACAGATACGCAGTATTTT; CDR3 protein: CASSFSGRKPSTDTQYF
V gene: TRBV7-6; J gene: TRBJ2-7; clone size: -; CDR3 length: 14; D gene: -; CDR3 DNA: TGTGCCAGCAGCCGGTTAAGGGGATCCTACGAGCAGTACTTC; CDR3 protein: CASSRLRGSYEQYF
V gene: TRBV27; J gene: TRBJ2-3; clone size: -; CDR3 length: 20; D gene: TRBD2; CDR3 DNA: TGTGCCAGCAGCCTATCCCTCGGGTTTTTACCGGGACTAAAAACAGATACGCAGTATTTT; CDR3 protein: CASSLSLGFLPGLKTDTQYF
V gene: TRBV27; J gene: TRBJ2-7; clone size: -; CDR3 length: 13; D gene: -; CDR3 DNA: TGTGCCAGCGGGGCCGGGGAGAGCTACGAGCAGTACTTC; CDR3 protein: CASGAGESYEQYF
V gene: TRBV6-1; J gene: TRBJ2-7; clone size: -; CDR3 length: 14; D gene: TRBD2; CDR3 DNA: TGTGCCACAAAAGCGGGAGCGCTTCGCTACGAGCAGTACTTC; CDR3 protein: CATKAGALRYEQYF
V gene: TRBV7-2; J gene: TRBJ2-3; clone size: -; CDR3 length: 13; D gene: -; CDR3 DNA: TGTGCCAGCAGCTTCCGTCAGGCATACGTGCGTTATTTT; CDR3 protein: CASSFRQAYVRYF
V gene: TRBV28; J gene: TRBJ1-2; clone size: -; CDR3 length: 14; D gene: -; CDR3 DNA: TGTGCCAGCAGTTTATTAGGCGGGGTTAGAGGCTACACCTTC; CDR3 protein: CASSLLGGVRGYTF
V gene: TRBV6-1; J gene: TRBJ2-4; clone size: -; CDR3 length: 15; D gene: -; CDR3 DNA: TGTGCCAGCAGTGGGGACGCGAAAGCCAAAAACATTCAGTACTTC; CDR3 protein: CASSGDAKAKNIQYF
V gene: TRBV4-3; J gene: TRBJ1-4; clone size: -; CDR3 length: 14; D gene: -; CDR3 DNA: TGCGCCAGCAGCCAAGCCCGCCATAATGAAAAACTGTTTTTT; CDR3 protein: CASSQARHNEKLFF
V gene: TRBV10-2; J gene: TRBJ2-7; clone size: once; CDR3 length: 16; D gene: TRBD2; CDR3 DNA: TGCGCCAGCAGTCCAGCCCGGGGGGTTCACTCCTACGAGCAGTACTTC; CDR3 protein: CASSPARGVHSYEQYF
V gene: TRBV5-6; J gene: TRBJ2-1; clone size: -; CDR3 length: 13; D gene: -; CDR3 DNA: TGTGCCAGCAGCTTGAGGGGAACGGATGAGCAGTTCTTC; CDR3 protein: CASSLRGTDEQFF
V gene: TRBV5-4; J gene: TRBJ1-1; clone size: -; CDR3 length: 12; D gene: -; CDR3 DNA: TGTGCCAGCAGCTGGATGAACACTGAAGCTTTCTTT; CDR3 protein: CASSWMNTEAFF
V gene: TRBV4-3; J gene: TRBJ2-3; clone size: -; CDR3 length: 17; D gene: TRBD2; CDR3 DNA: TGCGCCAGCAGCCAGAGGGCCAGCGGGAGGGCCTCATATACGCAGTATTTT; CDR3 protein: CASSQRASGRASYTQYF
V gene: TRBV9; J gene: TRBJ2-1; clone size: -; CDR3 length: 13; D gene: -; CDR3 DNA: TGTGCCAGCAGCGTAGGATCGAGGAATGAGCAGTTCTTC; CDR3 protein: CASSVGSRNEQFF
V gene: TRBV20-1; J gene: TRBJ2-7; clone size: -; CDR3 length: 11; D gene: TRBD1; CDR3 DNA: TGCAGTGCTGGACAGGCCTACGAGCAGTACTTC; CDR3 protein: CSAGQAYEQYF
V gene: TRBV29-1; J gene: TRBJ2-5; clone size: -; CDR3 length: 14; D gene: -; CDR3 DNA: TGCAGCGTTGAAAGTCTTGGCGGCCAAGAGACCCAGTACTTC; CDR3 protein: CSVESLGGQETQYF
V gene: TRBV28; J gene: TRBJ1-3; clone size: -; CDR3 length: 16; D gene: TRBD1; CDR3 DNA: TGTGCCAGCAGTTTATTTCGACAGGGGGCTGGAAACACCATATATTTT; CDR3 protein: CASSLFRQGAGNTIYF
V gene: TRBV15; J gene: TRBJ2-5; clone size: -; CDR3 length: 14; D gene: -; CDR3 DNA: TGTGCCACCAGCTCACAGGGGGCGGGGGGGACCCAGTACTTC; CDR3 protein: CATSSQGAGGTQYF
V gene: TRBV6-1; J gene: TRBJ1-2; clone size: -; CDR3 length: 14; D gene: -; CDR3 DNA: TGTGCCAGCAGTGTAGATAGGCAGCTATATGGCTACACCTTC; CDR3 protein: CASSVDRQLYGYTF
V gene: TRBV6-4; J gene: TRBJ1-2; clone size: -; CDR3 length: 13; D gene: TRBD1; CDR3 DNA: TGTGCCAGCAGCCGGGACAGGGGATTCAGCTACACCTTC; CDR3 protein: CASSRDRGFSYTF
V gene: TRBV10-3; J gene: TRBJ2-7; clone size: few; CDR3 length: 12; D gene: -; CDR3 DNA: TGTGCCATCAGCGAACAGCTCCACGAGCAGTACTTC; CDR3 protein: CAISEQLHEQYF
V gene: TRBV27; J gene: TRBJ2-7; clone size: -; CDR3 length: 13; D gene: -; CDR3 DNA: TGTGCCAGCAGTTTCTCCTCCTCCTACGAGCAGTACTTC; CDR3 protein: CASSFSSSYEQYF
V gene: TRBV7-9; J gene: TRBJ2-1; clone size: -; CDR3 length: 13; D gene: TRBD2; CDR3 DNA: TGTGCCAGCAGCAGAGCGGGGTACAATGAGCAGTTCTTC; CDR3 protein: CASSRAGYNEQFF
V gene: TRBV7-9; J gene: TRBJ2-3; clone size: -; CDR3 length: 15; D gene: -; CDR3 DNA: TGTGCCAGCAGCTTGGGAGCGGCCGTCACGAATACGCAGTATTTT; CDR3 protein: CASSLGAAVTNTQYF
V gene: TRBV5-6; J gene: TRBJ1-4; clone size: -; CDR3 length: 19; D gene: -; CDR3 DNA: TGTGCCAGCCGTCCTACGCGGCAGGGCGGACCGGGAGGTAATGAAAAACTGTTTTTT; CDR3 protein: CASRPTRQGGPGGNEKLFF
V gene: TRBV29-1; J gene: TRBJ2-1; clone size: -; CDR3 length: 12; D gene: -; CDR3 DNA: TGCAGCGTTGAAGTCCGGGGTCCGGTGGAGTTCTTC; CDR3 protein: CSVEVRGPVEFF
V gene: TRBV10-3; J gene: TRBJ1-2; clone size: once; CDR3 length: 14; D gene: TRBD1; CDR3 DNA: TGTGCCATCAGTATAGCAGGGGGTGACTATGGCTACACCTTC; CDR3 protein: CAISIAGGDYGYTF
V gene: TRBV6-1; J gene: TRBJ2-7; clone size: -; CDR3 length: 15; D gene: -; CDR3 DNA: TGTGCCAGCAGTAAGCAGGGCAGGAGCTCCTACGAGCAGTACTTC; CDR3 protein: CASSKQGRSSYEQYF
V gene: TRBV5-6; J gene: TRBJ2-2; clone size: -; CDR3 length: 15; D gene: -; CDR3 DNA: TGTGCCAGCAGCTACATGTCGCGGAACACCGGGGAGCTGTTTTTT; CDR3 protein: CASSYMSRNTGELFF
V gene: TRBV30; J gene: TRBJ1-2; clone size: -; CDR3 length: 10; D gene: -; CDR3 DNA: TGTGCCTGGCTGGGGTATGGCTACACCTTC; CDR3 protein: CAWLGYGYTF
V gene: TRBV11-2; J gene: TRBJ1-1; clone size: -; CDR3 length: 12; D gene: -; CDR3 DNA: TGTGCCAGCAGCTTAGGAGGGAATGAAGCTTTCTTT; CDR3 protein: CASSLGGNEAFF
V gene: TRBV11-2; J gene: TRBJ2-3; clone size: -; CDR3 length: 15; D gene: -; CDR3 DNA: TGTGCCAGCAGCCTAGGAGCTAGCGGCACAGATACGCAGTATTTT; CDR3 protein: CASSLGASGTDTQYF
V gene: TRBV27; J gene: TRBJ2-3; clone size: -; CDR3 length: 13; D gene: -; CDR3 DNA: TGTGCCAGCAGTTTCCCTAGTAGAGATACGCAGTATTTT; CDR3 protein: CASSFPSRDTQYF
V gene: TRBV7-3; J gene: TRBJ2-1; clone size: -; CDR3 length: 15; D gene: -; CDR3 DNA: TGTGCCAGCAGCTCAAAGCGGGCAAGATACAATGAGCAGTTCTTC; CDR3 protein: CASSSKRARYNEQFF
V gene: TRBV18; J gene: TRBJ2-2; clone size: -; CDR3 length: 13; D gene: -; CDR3 DNA: TGTGCCACCTCAGGGATAGGCACCGGGGAGCTGTTTTTT; CDR3 protein: CATSGIGTGELFF
V gene: TRBV11-2; J gene: TRBJ2-7; clone size: -; CDR3 length: 13; D gene: -; CDR3 DNA: TGTGCCAGCAGCTCTCCCAGGACCTACGAGCAGTACTTC; CDR3 protein: CASSSPRTYEQYF
V gene: TRBV7-9; J gene: TRBJ2-1; clone size: -; CDR3 length: 11; D gene: -; CDR3 DNA: TGTGCCAGCCCCGGGGTTGATGAGCAGTTCTTC; CDR3 protein: CASPGVDEQFF
V gene: TRBV11-2; J gene: TRBJ2-1; clone size: -; CDR3 length: 14; D gene: -; CDR3 DNA: TGTGCCAGCAGCCTACGCGGAGATTACAATGAGCAGTTCTTC; CDR3 protein: CASSLRGDYNEQFF
V gene: TRBV20-1; J gene: TRBJ2-7; clone size: -; CDR3 length: 11; D gene: -; CDR3 DNA: TGCAGTGCTTATAGGTCATACGAGCAGTACTTC; CDR3 protein: CSAYRSYEQYF
V gene: TRBV4-3; J gene: TRBJ2-5; clone size: -; CDR3 length: 14; D gene: -; CDR3 DNA: TGCGCCAGCAGCCAAGTCCCCGGTGAAGAGACCCAGTACTTC; CDR3 protein: CASSQVPGEETQYF
V gene: TRBV27; J gene: TRBJ2-1; clone size: once; CDR3 length: 13; D gene: -; CDR3 DNA: TGTGCCAGCAGTTTTAGAGTTGGCAATGAGCAGTTCTTC; CDR3 protein: CASSFRVGNEQFF
V gene: TRBV27; J gene: TRBJ2-2; clone size: -; CDR3 length: 15; D gene: TRBD2; CDR3 DNA: TGTGCCAGCAGTTTATCCTTAGCGGGCACCGGGGAGCTGTTTTTT; CDR3 protein: CASSLSLAGTGELFF
V gene: TRBV6-5; J gene: TRBJ2-3; clone size: -; CDR3 length: 14; D gene: -; CDR3 DNA: TGTGCCAGCAGTTACTCGCGGGTTACGGATACGCAGTATTTT; CDR3 protein: CASSYSRVTDTQYF
V gene: TRBV5-6; J gene: TRBJ2-7; clone size: -; CDR3 length: 15; D gene: TRBD2; CDR3 DNA: TGTGCCAGCAGCTTGAGCGGTAGCGGGAGTTTTGGGCAGTACTTC; CDR3 protein: CASSLSGSGSFGQYF
V gene: TRBV10-2; J gene: TRBJ2-3; clone size: -; CDR3 length: 16; D gene: TRBD2; CDR3 DNA: TGCGCCAGCACCCGACTAGCGGGAGGGCCCTTAGATACGCAGTATTTT; CDR3 protein: CASTRLAGGPLDTQYF
V gene: TRBV5-1; J gene: TRBJ2-5; clone size: -; CDR3 length: 15; D gene: -; CDR3 DNA: TGCGCCAGCAGCTTGGATTCGGACGCCTTCTGGGAGCAGTACTTC; CDR3 protein: CASSLDSDAFWEQYF
V gene: TRBV7-8; J gene: TRBJ2-7; clone size: -; CDR3 length: 19; D gene: -; CDR3 DNA: TGTGCCAGCAGCTTACCGACCGGGGGGCGGTATGTTGGAACCTACGAGCAGTACTTC; CDR3 protein: CASSLPTGGRYVGTYEQYF
V gene: TRBV27; J gene: TRBJ2-1; clone size: once; CDR3 length: 15; D gene: TRBD2; CDR3 DNA: TGTGCCGGACCGACTAGCGGGATTAAGTACAATGAGCAGTTCTTC; CDR3 protein: CAGPTSGIKYNEQFF
V gene: TRBV28; J gene: TRBJ2-7; clone size: -; CDR3 length: 15; D gene: TRBD2; CDR3 DNA: TGTGCCAGCTATCGAGATAGCGGGAGCTCTTACGAGCAGTACTTC; CDR3 protein: CASYRDSGSSYEQYF
V gene: TRBV9; J gene: TRBJ2-3; clone size: -; CDR3 length: 16; D gene: -; CDR3 DNA: TGTGCCAGCAGCGTAGCGCAGGCTACTAGCACAGATACGCAGTATTTT; CDR3 protein: CASSVAQATSTDTQYF
V gene: TRBV19; J gene: TRBJ2-5; clone size: -; CDR3 length: 16; D gene: -; CDR3 DNA: TGTGCCAGTAGTACCCAGGGGCGTGAACGGGGAGAGACCCAGTACTTC; CDR3 protein: CASSTQGRERGETQYF
V gene: TRBV28; J gene: TRBJ1-4; clone size: -; CDR3 length: 15; D gene: TRBD1; CDR3 DNA: TGTGCCAGCAGAGGACCCCGGGACCTCAGGGGGGAACTGTTTTTT; CDR3 protein: CASRGPRDLRGELFF
V gene: TRBV5-6; J gene: TRBJ2-5; clone size: -; CDR3 length: 11; D gene: -; CDR3 DNA: TGTGCCAGCAGCGAAGGCCAGACCCAGTACTTC; CDR3 protein: CASSEGQTQYF
V gene: TRBV5-1; J gene: TRBJ2-1; clone size: -; CDR3 length: 18; D gene: TRBD2; CDR3 DNA: TGCGCCAGTCAGACCGTCCCGGGACTAGCGGGAGGATTGCGGGGGCAGTTCTTC; CDR3 protein: CASQTVPGLAGGLRGQFF
V gene: TRBV7-6; J gene: TRBJ2-7; clone size: -; CDR3 length: 12; D gene: -; CDR3 DNA: TGTGCCAGCAGCCCCGCAGACAACGAGCAGTACTTC; CDR3 protein: CASSPADNEQYF
V gene: TRBV7-2; J gene: TRBJ2-5; clone size: once; CDR3 length: 12; D gene: -; CDR3 DNA: TGTGCCAGCAGCTTCAGAGCCAGAGAGCAGTACTTC; CDR3 protein: CASSFRAREQYF
V gene: TRBV18; J gene: TRBJ1-4; clone size: -; CDR3 length: 17; D gene: -; CDR3 DNA: TGTGCCAGCTCACCAAAACTGGTGGGGCCGGTTAATGAAAAACTGTTTTTT; CDR3 protein: CASSPKLVGPVNEKLFF
V gene: TRBV5-1; J gene: TRBJ2-7; clone size: once; CDR3 length: 13; D gene: TRBD1; CDR3 DNA: TGCGCCAGCAGCGGACAGGGGCGCTACGAGCAGTACTTC; CDR3 protein: CASSGQGRYEQYF